A single sample gave rise to the 29 T cell receptor beta chains below, sequenced in a study of PD-1 blockade in classical Hodgkin lymphoma. The data were produced by immunoSEQ multiplex PCR, yet TCRdb's version contains in-frame clones alone and is incomplete. The sample carries 20,000 to 30,000 clones, 65% to 80% recorded once. All trial patients relapsed after autologous stem cell transplantation. The sample consisted of peripheral blood mononuclear cells (PBMCs), taken before the second cycle of nivolumab. Every receptor here comes from a human donor with classical Hodgkin lymphoma.

The CDR3 region is CASTLTRGRTEAFF. The CDR3 DNA is TGTGCCAGCACCCTAACGAGGGGGAGGACTGAAGCTTTCTTT. The rearrangement joins TRBV2 to TRBJ1-1, with D possibly matching TRBD1 (6 bases). V was trimmed by 7 bases and J by 5 bases, leaving 17 bases between them. The length of the CDR3 is 14 residues. CDR1 and CDR2 (germline): SNHLY, FYNNEI.

The rearrangement uses TRBV19 and TRBJ2-1, with D uncertain. The CDR3 is 13 amino acids. V lost 7 bases to trimming and J lost 14 bases, with 21 bases between them. Germline-derived CDR1 and CDR2 are LNHDA and SQIVND (reference sequence). The CDR3 DNA sequence: TGTGCCAGTACCTCGGCTCCGGCCAGGCCGGAGTTCTTC. The encoded protein is CASTSAPARPEFF.

This chain connects TRBV10-2 to TRBJ2-1; 9 nucleotides line up with TRBD1. Germline V CDR1 and CDR2: WSHSY, SAAADI. Trimming at V came to 9 bases and at J to 8 bases, leaving 11 bases not matched to a gene. The CDR3 sequence is 14 residues long. The CDR3 sequence: CASSQDRGLYEQFF. The CDR3 DNA is TGCGCCAGTAGTCAGGACAGGGGTCTCTATGAGCAGTTCTTC.

The genes are TRBV28 and TRBJ2-6; tentatively, D is TRBD2 (6 bases). This CDR3 has 15 residues. Germline assignment: CDR1 MDHEN and CDR2 SYDVKM. V was trimmed by 3 bases and J by 1 base, leaving 7 bases between them. The CDR3 bases are TGTGCCAGCAGTTTGGAGGGGTCTGGGGCCAACGTCCTGACTTTC. As protein: CASSLEGSGANVLTF.

V gene TRBV5-8 combines with J gene TRBJ2-1; 11 bases are shared with TRBD2. The germline CDR1 and CDR2 sequences are SGHTS and YDEGEE. V lost 0 bases, J lost 8 bases, and 7 bases stayed unmatched. This CDR3 has 16 residues. CDR3 nucleotide sequence: TGTGCCAGCAGCTTGGAAGAGCTAGCGGGAGGCGATGAGCAGTTCTTC. This codes for CASSLEELAGGDEQFF.

This clone appeared a few times. The V and J genes are TRBV9 and TRBJ2-7; D is possibly TRBD1 or TRBD2 (5 bases each). V lost 0 bases to trimming and J lost 4 bases, with 14 bases between them. Germline-derived CDR1 and CDR2 are SGDLS and YYNGEE. This CDR3 comprises 15 residues. The CDR3 nucleotides are TGTGCCAGCAGCGTAGGGGACGGTGGGGAGTACGAGCAGTACTTC. It yields the protein CASSVGDGGEYEQYF.

The V call is TRBV7-9, the J call TRBJ2-6; 7 bases line up with TRBD2. Germline values: CDR1 SEHNR, CDR2 FQNEAQ (reference sequence). Losses at the gene ends were 5 bases for V and 0 bases for J; bases not matched to a gene: 7. This CDR3 region has 17 residues. For the CDR3, the DNA is TGTGCCAGCAGCCCAAGCGGGACTAACTCTGGGGCCAACGTCCTGACTTTC. It encodes CASSPSGTNSGANVLTF. The whole variable domain, filled in from reference TRBV7-9 and TRBJ2-6, reads DTGVSQNPRHKITKRGQNVTFRCDPISEHNRLYWYRQTLGQGPEFLTYFQNEAQLEKSRLLSDRFSAERPKGSFSTLEIQRTEQGDSAMYLCASSPSGTNSGANVLTFGAGSRLTVL.

The J gene is TRBJ2-2, the V gene TRBV12-5; D uncertain. CDR3 length: 12 residues. The germline gives CDR1 LGHNT, CDR2 FRNRAP. V was cut by 5 bases and J by 5 bases, with 6 bases left in between. This CDR3 reads CASGLGTGELFF. DNA for the CDR3: TGTGCTAGTGGTCTCGGGACCGGGGAGCTGTTTTTT.

This clone is medium-sized in the sample. The chain uses TRBV4-1 and TRBJ2-5; D ambiguous. The CDR3 length is 13 residues. Deletions cut 4 bases from V and 1 base from J, with 7 bases between. Germline V gene data show CDR1 as MGHRA and CDR2 as YSYEKL. The CDR3 spells CASSPRLQETQYF. The CDR3 DNA is TGCGCCAGCAGCCCCCGACTCCAAGAGACCCAGTACTTC.

V usage is TRBV6-4 and J usage is TRBJ1-4, with no clear D. The CDR3 runs 16 residues. Trimming pared 2 bases from V and 4 bases from J, leaving 14 bases between. Germline V lookup: CDR1 MRHNA, CDR2 SNTAGT. In DNA, the CDR3 is TGTGCCAGCAGTGACCTCTGCGGAGGCAATAATGAAAAACTGTTTTTT. The encoded protein is CASSDLCGGNNEKLFF.

The chain carries TRBV20-1 and TRBJ1-4; D gene unclear. The CDR3 sequence is 11 residues long. The germline V gene encodes CDR1 DFQATT and CDR2 SNEGSKA (reference sequence). V was pared by 4 bases and J by 5 bases, with 5 bases between. The CDR3 sequence is CSATLNEKLFF. CDR3 nucleotides: TGCAGTGCTACCCTGAATGAAAAACTGTTTTTT.

This chain uses TRBV11-3 with TRBJ1-1; a weak D match, TRBD1 (5 bases). This CDR3 has 13 amino acids. V shed 5 bases and J shed 7 bases, with 14 bases lying between them. In germline, CDR1 is SGHNT, CDR2 YENEEA. In DNA, the CDR3 is TGTGCCAGCAGCGGGGCGCCCGATAGTGAAGCTTTCTTT. Protein sequence: CASSGAPDSEAFF.

The V gene is TRBV29-1, the J gene TRBJ2-1; tentatively, D is TRBD1 (6 bases). Germline V gives CDR1 SQVTM, CDR2 ANQGSEA. The length of the CDR3 is 13 residues. The ends were cut back, 6 bases at V and 2 bases at J, with 11 bases in the middle. CDR3 nucleotides: TGCAGCGTCCAAGGGGGTACCTACAATGAGCAGTTCTTC. Translating it yields CSVQGGTYNEQFF.

V and J are TRBV28 and TRBJ1-2; D unresolved. This CDR3 is 13 amino acids long. Trimming pared 2 bases from V and 6 bases from J, leaving 10 bases between. The germline CDR1 and CDR2 sequences are MDHEN and SYDVKM. CDR3 DNA sequence: TGTGCCAGCAGTTTACGCCCCTGGAATGGCTACACCTTC. Protein product: CASSLRPWNGYTF.

The chain joins TRBV18 to TRBJ1-2, with D unclear. CDR1 and CDR2 from the germline V gene are KGHSH and LQKENI. The CDR3 has 14 amino acids. Deletions cut 2 bases from V and 4 bases from J, with 11 bases between. The CDR3 loop reads CASSPDHDGYGYTF. The CDR3 nucleotides are TGTGCCAGCTCACCAGACCACGACGGCTATGGCTACACCTTC.

The CDR3 sequence is CASSPTPYLTSGSGGTDTQYF. The CDR3, as DNA: TGTGCCAGCAGTCCAACTCCTTATCTGACTAGCGGGAGTGGAGGCACAGATACGCAGTATTTT. The chain couples TRBV28 to TRBJ2-3, with TRBD2 identical over 12 bases. V was clipped by 5 bases and J by 1 base; unmatched bases: 19. Germline loops: CDR1 MDHEN, CDR2 SYDVKM. CDR3 length: 21 residues.

This rearrangement joins TRBV12-2 to TRBJ2-1; no check of the table's D call, TRBD2, against the DNA was made. TRBV12-2 is termed a pseudogene. This CDR3 comprises 18 residues. CDR3 amino acids: CASRHSRALSGINNEQFF. The DNA for the CDR3 is TGTGCAAGTCGTCATAGTCGGGCCTTAAGCGGGATCAACAATGAGCAGTTCTTC.

CDR3 sequence (DNA): TGTGCCAGCAGCCCTGACGGATTGGCAGATACGCAGTATTTT. Translated: CASSPDGLADTQYF. The chain couples TRBV7-9 to TRBJ2-3; D unclear. V shed 5 bases and J shed 4 bases, with 13 bases lying between them. Germline CDR1 SEHNR, CDR2 FQNEAQ (reference sequence). The CDR3 length is 14 residues.

The CDR3 DNA reads as TGTGCCAGCAGCTTAGCGAGGTCTAGCGGGAGTGGGGCAGATACGCAGTATTTT. Its protein is CASSLARSSGSGADTQYF. The genes are TRBV7-9 and TRBJ2-3; 10 bases align to TRBD2. Germline trimming cut 0 bases from V and 4 bases from J; bases unmatched to any gene: 10. This CDR3 has 18 residues. Germline loops: CDR1 SEHNR, CDR2 FQNEAQ (reference sequence).

Notes on this clone: A much larger clone sits a single nucleotide away, making a read error possible. At the DNA level, this CDR3 is encoded by other sequences in the same sample as well. This chain joins TRBV15 and TRBJ1-1, with D unclear. Germline values: CDR1 LNHNV, CDR2 YYDKDF (reference sequence). The CDR3 runs to 12 residues. The germline V and J ends were trimmed by 1 base and 5 bases, with 5 bases remaining between them. CDR3 in amino acids: CATSRGFTEAFF. DNA for the CDR3: TGTGCCACCAGCAGAGGGTTTACTGAAGCTTTCTTT.

The rearrangement joins TRBV5-6 to TRBJ1-4, with D perhaps matching TRBD1 (5 bases). CDR1 SGHDT and CDR2 YYEEEE come from the germline V gene. The CDR3 covers 15 residues. V lost 4 bases and J lost 4, with 14 bases in between. The CDR3 nucleotides read TGTGCCAGCAGCAGACAAGGGGCAAGTAATGAAAAACTGTTTTTT. Its translation is CASSRQGASNEKLFF. The complete variable domain, with remaining parts taken from reference TRBV5-6 and TRBJ1-4, reads DAGVTQSPTHLIKTRGQQVTLRCSPKSGHDTVSWYQQALGQGPQFIFQYYEEEERQRGNFPDRFSGHQFPNYSSELNVNALLLGDSALYLCASSRQGASNEKLFFGSGTQLSVL.

This rearrangement joins TRBV27 to TRBJ2-7, with 8 bases lining up with TRBD1. The V gene end was trimmed by 3 bases and the J gene end by 2 bases; junction bases not matched to a gene: 6. Germline loops: CDR1 MNHEY, CDR2 SMNVEV (reference sequence). The CDR3 is 15 residues long. CDR3 region: CASSLSRGQAYEQYF. The CDR3 coding sequence is TGTGCCAGCAGTTTGAGCAGGGGGCAGGCCTACGAGCAGTACTTC.

The V call is TRBV28, the J call TRBJ1-1, with TRBD1 matching 11 bases. The length of the CDR3 is 15 residues. The trim removed 5 bases at V and 3 bases at J, leaving 5 bases unmatched. The germline gives CDR1 MDHEN, CDR2 SYDVKM. The CDR3 spells CASSPRDRGYTEAFF. CDR3 sequence (DNA): TGTGCCAGCAGTCCACGGGACAGGGGGTACACTGAAGCTTTCTTT.

The chain joins TRBV5-1 to TRBJ2-7; TRBD1 or TRBD2 may be the D gene (5 bases each). This CDR3 is 15 amino acids long. Per the germline V gene, CDR1 is SGHRS and CDR2 is YFSETQ. V was pared by 0 bases and J by 0 bases, with 10 bases between. The CDR3 coding sequence is TGCGCCAGCAGCTTGGGGGACGTATACTCCTACGAGCAGTACTTC. The encoded protein is CASSLGDVYSYEQYF.

The chain links TRBV28 to TRBJ2-7; possibly TRBD1 for D (6 bases). CDR3 size: 15 residues. Germline CDR1 reads MDHEN; CDR2 reads SYDVKM. The V and J ends lost 8 bases and 1 base respectively, with 18 bases between them. DNA for the CDR3: TGTGCCAGCGGCCCCGGGACATTTTTTTCCTACGAGCAGTACTTC. It codes for CASGPGTFFSYEQYF.

The V and J genes are TRBV9 and TRBJ1-2; TRBD1 matches at 8 bases. The CDR3 totals 14 residues. V trimming: 0 bases; J trimming: 8 bases; junction bases outside the gene matches: 6. From germline, CDR1 is SGDLS and CDR2 YYNGEE. The CDR3 here is CASSVGAGGGGYTF. The DNA for the CDR3 is TGTGCCAGCAGCGTAGGGGCAGGGGGCGGCGGCTACACCTTC.

The chain carries TRBV9 and TRBJ2-5, with D perhaps TRBD1 or TRBD2 (6 bases each). V lost 0 bases and J lost 2, with 14 bases in between. Germline loops: CDR1 SGDLS, CDR2 YYNGEE. The CDR3 is 16 residues long. This chain's CDR3 is CASSVAAGGGQETQYF. CDR3 in DNA: TGTGCCAGCAGCGTAGCTGCCGGGGGCGGACAAGAGACCCAGTACTTC.

The chain carries TRBV6-5 and TRBJ1-1; D may be TRBD1 (5 bases). The CDR3 extends over 14 amino acids. V was cut by 5 bases and J by 5 bases, with 15 bases left in between. The germline CDR1 and CDR2 sequences are MNHEY and SVGAGI. In DNA, the CDR3 is TGTGCCAGCAGTAGACAGATTACAAAGACTGAAGCTTTCTTT. It specifies CASSRQITKTEAFF.

The rearrangement uses TRBV7-9 and TRBJ2-7; 8 bases are shared with TRBD2. The length of the CDR3 is 18 residues. Per the germline V gene, CDR1 is SEHNR and CDR2 is FQNEAQ (reference sequence). V gave up 0 bases and J gave up 1 base; unmatched junction bases: 11. CDR3 amino acids: CASSLATSGRRLSYEQYF. CDR3 DNA: TGTGCCAGCAGCTTAGCCACTAGCGGCAGACGCCTGTCCTACGAGCAGTACTTC.